This T cell receptor beta chain was sequenced in a study of OX40 agonist ivuxolimab in advanced cancers. In the study overall: Ivuxolimab was an agonistic, fully human IgG2 monoclonal antibody directed against OX40 (CD134), a costimulatory receptor. Prior anti-PD-1, anti-PD-L1 or anti-CTLA-4 therapy was permitted, and checkpoint inhibitors had been received by about 44% of dose-escalation patients. Peripheral TCRbeta sequencing was intended to test whether TCR sequence diversity was altered and clonal T-cell expansion was caused by ivuxolimab. Of the 50 to 55 dose-escalation patients, hepatocellular carcinoma was present in approximately 20, melanoma in around 15, renal cell carcinoma in 9 and head and neck cancer in 9. Partial responses were achieved by three dose-escalation patients, of whom one had hepatocellular carcinoma and two had cutaneous melanoma. The paper describes the monotherapy dose-escalation part (N = 52 patients) of the phase I trial of ivuxolimab. Intravenous ivuxolimab was administered to patients every 2 weeks at six dose levels: 0.01, 0.1, 0.3, 1.5, 3 and 10 mg/kg. In the dose-escalation cohort, 82.7% of patients were male, and the mean age was around 60 years, with a range of roughly 20 to 79. The study at large found these results: The antigen specificity of the clonally expanded peripheral T cells was not determined. In the 0.1-3.0 mg/kg groups, partial responders had among the lowest normalized peripheral clonal expansion, particularly in CD8+ T cells. At doses of 0.1 to 3.0 mg/kg, clonal expansion of both CD4+ and CD8+ blood T cells was observed from baseline to week 6. After ivuxolimab, more expanded clones were found on average in CD8+ T cells than in CD4+ T cells. Low levels of normalized T-cell clonal expansion were also seen in some nonresponding patients.

Trimming removed 2 bases from V and 8 bases from J, leaving 12 bases between the germline ends. Taken from the germline V gene (reference sequence), the CDR1 and CDR2 loops are MNHEY and SMNVEV. The CDR3 holds 13 amino acids from the cysteine to the phenylalanine. The retained sequence is limited to the CDR3, 39 bases, with the frame set at the first base. The trial excluded patients who had a history of autoimmune disease or were on systemic immunosuppression. Peripheral blood for TCR sequencing was collected from all dose cohorts at baseline, on cycle 4 day 1, and on cycle 7 day 1. Samples came from an open-label, multicenter, first-in-human phase I dose-escalation trial of ivuxolimab. Adults with locally advanced or metastatic melanoma, renal cell carcinoma, hepatocellular carcinoma or head and neck squamous cell carcinoma were enrolled in the trial. CD4+ and CD8+ T cells were sorted separately from peripheral blood before TCR sequencing.

On this clone: Its antigen target is currently unknown. Base qualities were left out, and no much larger clone turns up one base away.

Genomic DNA was extracted from sorted cells for sequencing of the TCRbeta CDR3 region. TCRbeta CDR3 regions were sequenced using the immunoSEQ Assay. The table comes from immuneACCESS by way of TCRdb, which keeps in-frame sequences with V and J called. Part of the clones is missing from these tables; in studies checked, under half for an unresolved V gene and the rest for unknown reasons. The sample yields tens of thousands of clones; about 86% were counted once. Clones ranked in the top ten supply about 9.4% of the sample. Sequenced here: CD4+ or CD8+ T cells sorted from blood, sampled in a trial of the OX40 agonist ivuxolimab. This sequence was found in an adult with an advanced solid tumor such as melanoma, head and neck, liver or kidney cancer. The rearranged chain carries TRBV27 and TRBJ1-2; matching of 5 bases hints at TRBD1 as the D gene. The DNA is TGTGCCAGCAGTTTAGGAGGGACGGGCGGCTACACCTTC. This codes for CASSLGGTGGYTF.